A single sample gave rise to the 7 T cell receptor beta chains below, sequenced in a study of blood T cells in healthy people across ages. A J-beta primer mix and a sample-barcoded 5' primer were used in a second PCR of about 7 to 12 cycles. TCRdb re-analysed the 5' RACE reads in MiXCR, keeping a single row per CDR3 protein. The sample has roughly 500,000 distinct CDR3 sequences, about 25% seen once; the top ten hold under 9%. This sample was also put to use in a study of T cells of mothers and their children.

The sample was blood. The receptor source for this set is a boy aged 10-17 years in good health.

The CDR3: CSAWTGGPETQYF. The CDR3, as DNA: TGCAGTGCGTGGACAGGCGGACCAGAGACCCAGTACTTC. The rearrangement uses TRBV20-1 and TRBJ2-5; 7 positions agree with TRBD1. Trimming took 6 bases from V and 4 from J; bases not matched to a gene: 8. Looked up from germline, CDR1 is DFQATT and CDR2 is SNEGSKA (reference sequence). The CDR3 covers 13 residues.

This chain links TRBV12-3 or TRBV12-4 with TRBJ1-5; a weak D match, TRBD1 (5 bases). The ends were cut back, 2 bases at V and 0 bases at J, with 11 bases in the middle. The CDR3 spans 16 residues. CDR3 region: CASSLWGTGSNQPQHF. The CDR3 DNA reads TGTGCCAGCAGTTTATGGGGTACAGGTAGCAATCAGCCCCAGCATTTT.

This clonotype was observed a handful of times. The V gene is TRBV30, the J gene TRBJ2-7; D is undetermined. Germline values: CDR1 GTSNPN, CDR2 SVGIG (reference sequence). The CDR3 runs to 13 residues. Trimming removed 4 bases at V and 2 bases at J, with 12 bases between. CDR3 nucleotides: TGTGCCTGGATCCCATCGGTCCCCTACGAGCAGTACTTC. It yields the protein CAWIPSVPYEQYF.

This clonotype came up a few times. The chain has TRBV6-4 and TRBJ2-3; 11 bases match TRBD2. Germline V CDR1 and CDR2: MRHNA, SNTAGT. Trimming cost V 3 bases and J 2 bases; bases outside gene matches: 4. This CDR3 is 16 amino acids long. The CDR3 sequence is CASSDTSGGPTDTQYF. The CDR3, as DNA: TGTGCCAGCAGTGATACTAGCGGGGGACCCACAGATACGCAGTATTTT.

The chain carries TRBV7-2 and TRBJ1-2; D is unclear. V dropped 3 bases and J dropped 5 bases, with 10 bases sitting between them. Germline CDR1 is SGHTA and CDR2 is FQGNSA. This CDR3 is 13 amino acids long. The CDR3 DNA follows: TGTGCCAGCAGCTTCGACGTCGGGTATGGCTACACCTTC. It encodes CASSFDVGYGYTF.

This clonotype was counted a few times. The chain links TRBV9 to TRBJ2-7, with D perhaps matching TRBD1 (6 bases). Germline V lookup: CDR1 SGDLS, CDR2 YYNGEE. This CDR3 has 16 amino acids. V shed 0 bases and J shed 2 bases, with 15 bases lying between them. CDR3 protein: CASSVAPRTETYEQYF. The CDR3 DNA reads TGTGCCAGCAGCGTAGCCCCGAGGACAGAAACCTACGAGCAGTACTTC.

This chain links TRBV7-2 with TRBJ1-5; TRBD1 matches at 11 bases. Looked up from germline, CDR1 is SGHTA and CDR2 is FQGNSA. This CDR3 region has 15 residues. Trimming cost V 5 bases and J 6 bases; bases outside gene matches: 6. DNA for the CDR3: TGTGCCAGCAGCGCATGGGGGACAGGGGGTCAGCCCCAGCATTTT. Encoded protein: CASSAWGTGGQPQHF.